The next 4 T cell receptor beta chains were all read from a single sample in a study of Ad26.COV2.S vaccination and SARS-CoV-2 variants. Libraries were prepared by immunoSEQ multiplex PCR; TCRdb keeps only in-frame clonotypes and omits some of them. The table has about 350,000 clones, 86% seen once. Documented treatment: some 19 received Ad26.COV2.S at low or high dose, single or two shots; several received placebo; per-sample allocation not given. Sampling took place 63 days after the first vaccine or placebo injection. The sample here was peripheral blood, taken in a trial of Ad26.COV2.S vaccine versus placebo. The source of these receptors is a person between 18 and 59 years old who received the Ad26.COV2.S COVID-19 vaccine or a placebo.

DNA for the CDR3: TGCGCCAGCAGCATATCGGGACAGTCAAATTCACCCCTCCACTTT. Translated: CASSISGQSNSPLHF. The chain uses TRBV5-1 and TRBJ1-6, with 7 positions matching TRBD1. Trimming cost V 4 bases and J 7 bases; bases outside gene matches: 8. The CDR3 sequence is 15 residues long. Germline V gives CDR1 SGHRS, CDR2 YFSETQ.

The V call is TRBV19, the J call TRBJ1-5; maybe TRBD1 (5 bases). This CDR3 is built from 15 residues. Germline V gives CDR1 LNHDA, CDR2 SQIVND (reference sequence). Trimming shortened V by 11 bases and J by 6 bases, and 23 bases separated the two germline ends. CDR3 protein: CAGESGTMMCQPQHF. The CDR3 DNA reads as TGTGCCGGGGAGTCCGGGACCATGATGTGTCAGCCCCAGCATTTT.

In nucleotides, the CDR3 is TGTGCCAGCAGGGGAACAGGGTCGGGGGCCAACGTCCTGACTTTC. It yields the protein CASRGTGSGANVLTF. V gene TRBV25-1 combines with J gene TRBJ2-6, with D perhaps matching TRBD1 (6 bases). The CDR3 has 15 amino acids. Germline V lookup: CDR1 MGHDK, CDR2 SYGVNS. Trimming shortened V by 6 bases and J by 4 bases, and 13 bases separated the two germline ends.

This chain uses TRBV6-2 or TRBV6-3 with TRBJ2-1; a weak D match, TRBD2 (5 bases). V lost 5 bases to trimming and J lost 4 bases, with 21 bases between them. The CDR3 runs 17 residues. CDR1 and CDR2 (germline): MNHEY, SVGEGT. The CDR3 spells CASSKRGPGTLYNEQFF. The CDR3 region has the DNA TGTGCCAGCAGTAAACGGGGTCCCGGAACCCTGTACAATGAGCAGTTCTTC.